The T cell receptor beta chain described here comes from a study of T cells in Graves' hyperthyroidism and ophthalmopathy. Worth noting for this clonotype: Its specificity is unknown.

Study conclusions and caveats: Blood shared most expanded thyroid clonotypes above 0.001.

This CDR3 spans 18 amino acids. Germline lookup yields CDR1 WNHNN and CDR2 SYGVQD (reference sequence). The V end lost 11 bases, the J end lost 0 bases, and 25 bases lay between the germline ends. TCR beta CDR3 sequences were amplified from RNA transcripts. Primed by the HTBI set, a first-round RT-PCR was run on the TCR CDR3. A single record per CDR3 protein comes from TCRdb applying MiXCR to the multiplex PCR reads. The data contain approximately 370,000 distinct CDR3 sequences, about a sixth of them singletons. The rearrangement links TRBV10-1 to TRBJ1-4; possibly TRBD1 for D (6 bases). This TCR derives from a woman in her 30s with Graves' hyperthyroidism that later progressed to Graves' ophthalmopathy. The sample comprised blood. CDR3 region: CAASLGRQDRATNEKLFF. The CDR3, as DNA: TGCGCCGCTTCCTTAGGGAGACAGGACCGTGCAACTAATGAAAAACTGTTTTTT.